This TCR beta chain appears in the sequencing data of a study of blood T cell repertoires in COVID-19. Study in general: T cells, B-cell-depleted T cells, or PBMCs supplied cDNA or gDNA.

Profiling relied on immunoSEQ multiplex PCR, and the TCRdb table lists in-frame clones only, not all of them. Found here are around 130,000 clones, around 84% of them singletons; the top ten hold 2.4%. Self-reported history from a screening survey and questionnaire set each donor's cohort. Germline CDR1 is MNHEY and CDR2 is SVGAGI. Trimming took 9 bases from V and 6 from J, leaving 12 bases between them. The CDR3 runs 13 residues. This TCR was recovered from a man aged 35 to 55 with acute COVID-19. The gene calls are TRBV6-5 and TRBJ1-6; perhaps TRBD1 as D (5 bases). Material for sequencing was PBMCs or T cells enriched from blood (not recorded which). The CDR3 sequence: CASARQPNSPLHF. In DNA, the CDR3 is TGTGCCAGTGCCCGACAGCCTAATTCACCCCTCCACTTT.